The T cell receptor beta chain described here comes from a study of CD8+CD57+ T cells in acquired aplastic anemia. Per germline, CDR1 SNHLY and CDR2 FYNNEI. V lost 7 bases and J lost 7; bases outside the gene matches: 13. The CDR3 is 15 residues long. TCR beta VDJ and CDR3 profiles were obtained from a genomic DNA template. TCRdb reprocessed the reads via MiXCR and lists one record per CDR3 protein. This table holds around 500,000 distinct CDR3 sequences, under 40% found once. In this sample, this clonotype turned up once. Before being chosen for sequencing, patients had shown CD8+CD57+ cell expansion by flow cytometry.

This receptor was obtained from a human donor with aplastic anemia. The sample consisted of sorted CD4+, CD8+, or CD8+CD57+ T cells (not recorded which) from PBMCs. V and J are TRBV2 and TRBJ1-5; 7 bases align to TRBD1. CDR3 region: CASINRDSYEQPQHF. Here the CDR3 DNA reads TGTGCCAGCATTAACCGGGACAGTTACGAGCAGCCCCAGCATTTT.